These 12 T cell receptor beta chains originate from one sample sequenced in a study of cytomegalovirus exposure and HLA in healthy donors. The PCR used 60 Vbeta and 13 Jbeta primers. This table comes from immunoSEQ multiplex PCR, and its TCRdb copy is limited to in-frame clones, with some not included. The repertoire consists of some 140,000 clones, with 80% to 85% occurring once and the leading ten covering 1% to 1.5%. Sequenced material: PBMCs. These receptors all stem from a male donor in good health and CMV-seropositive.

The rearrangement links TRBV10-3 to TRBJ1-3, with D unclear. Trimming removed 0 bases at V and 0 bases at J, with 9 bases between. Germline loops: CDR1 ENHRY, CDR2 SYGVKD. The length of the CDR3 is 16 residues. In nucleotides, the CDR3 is TGTGCCATCAGTGAGTCTCCCACGAGCTCTGGAAACACCATATATTTT. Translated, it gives CAISESPTSSGNTIYF.

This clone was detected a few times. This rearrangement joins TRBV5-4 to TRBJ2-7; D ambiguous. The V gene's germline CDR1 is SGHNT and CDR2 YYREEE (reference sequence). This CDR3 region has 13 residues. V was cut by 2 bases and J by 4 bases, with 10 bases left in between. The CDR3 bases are TGTGCCAGCAGCTTTTCCAATAGTTACGAGCAGTACTTC. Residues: CASSFSNSYEQYF.

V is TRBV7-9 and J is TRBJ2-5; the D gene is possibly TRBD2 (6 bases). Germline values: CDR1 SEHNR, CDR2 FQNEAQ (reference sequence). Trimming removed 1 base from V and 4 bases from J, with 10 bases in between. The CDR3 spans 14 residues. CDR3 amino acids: CASSLVGRPETQYF. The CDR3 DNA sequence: TGTGCCAGCAGCTTAGTCGGGAGACCAGAGACCCAGTACTTC.

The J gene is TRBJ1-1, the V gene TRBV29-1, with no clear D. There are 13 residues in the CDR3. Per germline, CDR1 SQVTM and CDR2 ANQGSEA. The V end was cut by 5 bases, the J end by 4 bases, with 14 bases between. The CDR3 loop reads CSVQRGTATEAFF. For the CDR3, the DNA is TGCAGCGTTCAAAGAGGCACTGCCACTGAAGCTTTCTTT.

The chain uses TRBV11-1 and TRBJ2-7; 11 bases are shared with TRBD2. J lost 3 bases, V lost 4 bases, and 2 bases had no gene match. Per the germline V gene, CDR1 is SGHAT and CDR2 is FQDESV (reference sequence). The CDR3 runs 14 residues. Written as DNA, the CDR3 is TGTGCCAGCAGCTGGCTAGCGGGAGGCTACGAGCAGTACTTC. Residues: CASSWLAGGYEQYF.

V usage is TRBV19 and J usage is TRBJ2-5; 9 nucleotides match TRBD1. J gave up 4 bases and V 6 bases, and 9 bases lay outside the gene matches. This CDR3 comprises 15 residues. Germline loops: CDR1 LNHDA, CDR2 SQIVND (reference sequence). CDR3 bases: TGTGCCAGTAGCCAGGGACAGGGATTGGGAGAGACCCAGTACTTC. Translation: CASSQGQGLGETQYF.

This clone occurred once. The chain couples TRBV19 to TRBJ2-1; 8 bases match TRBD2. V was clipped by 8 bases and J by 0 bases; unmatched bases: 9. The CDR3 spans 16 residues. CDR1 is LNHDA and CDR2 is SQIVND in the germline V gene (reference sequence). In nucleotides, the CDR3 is TGTGCCAGTTCAACGGGGGGGCCCAGCTCCTACAATGAGCAGTTCTTC. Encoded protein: CASSTGGPSSYNEQFF.

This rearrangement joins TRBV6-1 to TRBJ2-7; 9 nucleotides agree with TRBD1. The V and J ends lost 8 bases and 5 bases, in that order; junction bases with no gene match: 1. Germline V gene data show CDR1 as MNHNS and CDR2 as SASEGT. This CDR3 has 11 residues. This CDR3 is CASGTGHEQYF. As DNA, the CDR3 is TGTGCCAGCGGGACAGGGCACGAGCAGTACTTC.

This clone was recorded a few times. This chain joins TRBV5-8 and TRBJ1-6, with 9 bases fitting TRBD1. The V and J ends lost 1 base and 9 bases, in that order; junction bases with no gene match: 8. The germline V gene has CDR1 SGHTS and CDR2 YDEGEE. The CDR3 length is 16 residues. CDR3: CASSLSLDRGVSPLHF. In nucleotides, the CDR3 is TGTGCCAGCAGCTTGTCCTTAGACAGGGGGGTTTCACCCCTCCACTTT.

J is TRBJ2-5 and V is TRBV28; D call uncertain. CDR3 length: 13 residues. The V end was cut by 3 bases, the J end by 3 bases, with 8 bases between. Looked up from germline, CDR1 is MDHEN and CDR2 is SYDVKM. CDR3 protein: CASSFILEETQYF. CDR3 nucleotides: TGTGCCAGCAGTTTTATACTTGAAGAGACCCAGTACTTC.

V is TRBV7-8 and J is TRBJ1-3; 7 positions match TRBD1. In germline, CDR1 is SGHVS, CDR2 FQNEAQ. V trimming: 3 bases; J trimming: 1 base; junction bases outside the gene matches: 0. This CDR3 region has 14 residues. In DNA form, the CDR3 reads TGTGCCAGCAGCTTGACAGGGTCTGGAAACACCATATATTTT. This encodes CASSLTGSGNTIYF.

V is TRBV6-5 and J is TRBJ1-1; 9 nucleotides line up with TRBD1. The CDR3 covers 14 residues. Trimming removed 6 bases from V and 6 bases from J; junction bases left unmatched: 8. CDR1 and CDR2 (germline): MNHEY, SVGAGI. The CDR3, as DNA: TGTGCCAGCAGGAACCGGGACAGGGCTTCTGAAGCTTTCTTT. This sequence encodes CASRNRDRASEAFF.